The 22 T cell receptor beta chains in this list originate from one sample, sequenced in a study of Ad26.COV2.S vaccination and SARS-CoV-2 variants. TCRdb keeps only in-frame clones here, not all; method: immunoSEQ multiplex PCR. Altogether some 390,000 clones are present, 75% to 90% being singletons, with the ten largest covering 1.9%. The treatment denotes: 19 received Ad26.COV2.S at low or high dose, single or two shots; five or six received placebo; per-sample allocation not given. Vaccine and placebo recipients were sampled on day 63 after the first injection. Sequencing was performed on peripheral blood, taken in a trial of Ad26.COV2.S vaccine versus placebo. The receptors stem from a person aged 18-65 years who received the Ad26.COV2.S COVID-19 vaccine or a placebo.

The rearrangement links TRBV14 to TRBJ2-5; TRBD2 agrees at 10 bases. Trimming took 4 bases from V and 7 from J; bases not matched to a gene: 9. The CDR3 is made up of 15 amino acids. The germline V gene has CDR1 SGHDN and CDR2 FVKESK. CDR3 sequence: CASSPSGRGFVTQYF. The CDR3 nucleotides read TGTGCCAGCAGCCCTAGCGGGAGAGGGTTTGTGACCCAGTACTTC.

This rearrangement joins TRBV2 to TRBJ1-4; weak D call: TRBD1 (5 bases). Germline CDR1 SNHLY, CDR2 FYNNEI. With 11 bases removed from V and 7 bases from J, the gap between germline ends came to 14 bases. CDR3 length equals 12 residues. CDR3 in amino acids: CAASLGGEKLFF. In DNA form, the CDR3 reads TGTGCCGCTAGTCTTGGGGGTGAAAAACTGTTTTTT.

This chain joins TRBV30 and TRBJ1-2, with D perhaps TRBD1 (5 bases). Trimming removed 0 bases from V and 6 bases from J, with 5 bases in between. CDR1 GTSNPN and CDR2 SVGIG come from the germline V gene (reference sequence). This CDR3 is built from 11 residues. As DNA, the CDR3 is TGTGCCTGGAGTGTAGGGGATGGCTACACCTTC. It encodes CAWSVGDGYTF.

V gene TRBV6-1 combines with J gene TRBJ2-3, with 12 bases that match TRBD2. The V gene end was trimmed by 4 bases and the J gene end by 6 bases; junction bases not matched to a gene: 14. Looked up from germline, CDR1 is MNHNS and CDR2 is SASEGT. The CDR3 totals 18 residues. CDR3 sequence reads: CASSGWTSGALPRDTQYF. The DNA for the CDR3 is TGTGCCAGCAGTGGGTGGACTAGCGGGGCCCTCCCACGCGATACGCAGTATTTT.

This rearrangement joins TRBV27 to TRBJ2-3; 10 bases are a match to TRBD2. This CDR3 has 16 residues. J lost 2 bases, V lost 5 bases, and 7 bases had no gene match. Germline CDR1 MNHEY, CDR2 SMNVEV (reference sequence). In DNA form, the CDR3 reads TGTGCCAGCAGTGCACTAGCGGGACCCCCCACAGATACGCAGTATTTT. It encodes CASSALAGPPTDTQYF.

The gene calls are TRBV5-6 and TRBJ1-1; D perhaps matches TRBD1 (5 bases). Germline V gene lookup returns CDR1 SGHDT and CDR2 YYEEEE. This CDR3 is 14 amino acids long. The V gene lost 3 bases and the J gene lost 3 bases, with 12 bases spanning the gap. The CDR3 reads CASSWGRGDTEAFF. The CDR3 DNA reads TGTGCCAGCAGCTGGGGCAGAGGGGACACTGAAGCTTTCTTT.

The V call is TRBV15, the J call TRBJ2-1; 7 bases are a match to TRBD1. The CDR3 extends over 15 amino acids. V trimming: 3 bases; J trimming: 7 bases; junction bases outside the gene matches: 9. Germline CDR1 is LNHNV and CDR2 is YYDKDF (reference sequence). This chain's CDR3 is CATSSPRTGRNEQFF. The CDR3 nucleotides read TGTGCCACCAGCAGCCCTCGGACAGGTAGGAATGAGCAGTTCTTC.

The gene calls are TRBV7-3 and TRBJ2-3, with 8 bases that match TRBD2. Trimming cost V 2 bases and J 1 base; bases outside gene matches: 2. This CDR3 has 15 amino acids. Per germline, CDR1 SGHTA and CDR2 FQGTGA. The chain's CDR3 is CASSLPAGGTDTQYF. CDR3 nucleotide sequence: TGTGCCAGCAGCTTACCAGCGGGAGGCACAGATACGCAGTATTTT.

The J gene is TRBJ2-1, the V gene TRBV5-4; TRBD2 aligns across 12 bases. V was pared by 4 bases and J by 0 bases, with 8 bases of the junction left unmatched. This CDR3 is 18 amino acids long. Germline CDR1 SGHNT, CDR2 YYREEE (reference sequence). The CDR3 DNA follows: TGTGCCAGCAGCAGGGGACTAGCGGGTCCGAGCTCCTACAATGAGCAGTTCTTC. Protein sequence: CASSRGLAGPSSYNEQFF.

This chain uses TRBV5-1 with TRBJ1-6; D not resolved. Germline V gives CDR1 SGHRS, CDR2 YFSETQ. This CDR3 comprises 13 residues. Trimming left V 7 bases short and J 7 bases short, with 12 bases between. The CDR3, as DNA: TGCGCCAGCGCCCCATCGGAGAATTCACCCCTCCACTTT. Protein: CASAPSENSPLHF.

Worth noting for this clone: Other DNA sequences within the sample encode an identical CDR3. The chain has TRBV6-5 and TRBJ1-2, with 9 positions matching TRBD1. The trim removed 0 bases at V and 4 bases at J, leaving 3 bases unmatched. This CDR3 is 15 amino acids long. The germline V gene has CDR1 MNHEY and CDR2 SVGAGI. In DNA form, the CDR3 reads TGTGCCAGCAGTTACTCCTCGGGACAGGGCTATGGCTACACCTTC. It specifies CASSYSSGQGYGYTF.

The chain links TRBV2 to TRBJ2-7, with a weak D call TRBD2 (5 bases). The CDR3 extends over 12 amino acids. CDR1 is SNHLY, CDR2 FYNNEI, per germline. Trimming stripped 2 bases from V and 4 bases from J, with 6 bases between. CDR3 amino acids: CASSERGYEQYF. In DNA form, the CDR3 reads TGTGCCAGCAGTGAACGGGGTTACGAGCAGTACTTC.

The chain couples TRBV10-2 to TRBJ2-3, with D maybe TRBD2 (6 bases). The germline V gene encodes CDR1 WSHSY and CDR2 SAAADI. The CDR3 sequence is 13 residues long. V dropped 4 bases and J dropped 6 bases, with 11 bases sitting between them. CDR3 amino acids: CASSGGVRDTQYF. The CDR3 coding sequence is TGCGCCAGCAGTGGCGGGGTTAGGGATACGCAGTATTTT.

V and J are TRBV27 and TRBJ1-6; weak D call: TRBD1 (5 bases). Germline CDR1 MNHEY, CDR2 SMNVEV (reference sequence). CDR3 length: 14 residues. V was trimmed by 6 bases and J by 5 bases, leaving 11 bases between them. The CDR3 reads CASSWATDNSPLHF. The CDR3, as DNA: TGTGCCAGCAGCTGGGCGACAGATAATTCACCCCTCCACTTT.

The gene calls are TRBV29-1 and TRBJ2-3, with D maybe TRBD2 (6 bases). The CDR3 extends over 15 amino acids. V lost 6 bases and J 5 bases, leaving 21 bases between the germline ends. Germline V CDR1 and CDR2: SQVTM, ANQGSEA. The CDR3 DNA sequence: TGCAGCGTCGGGACTCCACACCAGCCCCTAGATACGCAGTATTTT. Amino acid sequence: CSVGTPHQPLDTQYF.

The chain combines TRBV5-1 with TRBJ2-5, with D perhaps TRBD2 (5 bases). Trimming left V 3 bases short and J 5 bases short, with 14 bases between. The CDR3 is made up of 14 amino acids. Germline V gene lookup returns CDR1 SGHRS and CDR2 YFSETQ. The DNA for the CDR3 is TGCGCCAGCAGCTCAACTGGGAGTGGGGAGACCCAGTACTTC. This gives the protein CASSSTGSGETQYF.

The chain links TRBV28 to TRBJ2-2; 8 nucleotides align to TRBD1. V lost 4 bases to trimming and J lost 6 bases; unmatched junction nucleotides: 10. The length of the CDR3 is 16 residues. CDR1 is MDHEN and CDR2 is SYDVKM in the germline V gene. For the CDR3, the DNA is TGTGCCAGCAGTTACACAGGGGGGCGGAGGTCCGGGGAGCTGTTTTTT. Encoded protein: CASSYTGGRRSGELFF.

The J gene is TRBJ2-7, the V gene TRBV5-6; 7 bases are a match to TRBD2. Germline CDR1 reads SGHDT; CDR2 reads YYEEEE. The CDR3 length is 17 residues. Trimming cost V 4 bases and J 2 bases; bases outside gene matches: 15. Here the CDR3 DNA reads TGTGCCAGCAGCACCCCGATGGGGGGGTCGGGGACCTACGAGCAGTACTTC. This translates into CASSTPMGGSGTYEQYF.

This clone was detected once. V is TRBV2 and J is TRBJ1-1; possibly TRBD1 for D (6 bases). The CDR3 has 14 residues. The germline gives CDR1 SNHLY, CDR2 FYNNEI. V was clipped by 6 bases and J by 2 bases, with 13 bases between them. This chain's CDR3 is CASRNRTDNTEAFF. CDR3 DNA sequence: TGTGCCAGCAGGAACCGGACAGATAACACTGAAGCTTTCTTT.

V and J are TRBV29-1 and TRBJ2-3; tentatively, D is TRBD1 (5 bases). Between the trimmed V and J ends, which lost 7 bases and 2 bases, there was a span of 10 bases. The CDR3 is 12 residues long. Germline V lookup: CDR1 SQVTM, CDR2 ANQGSEA. DNA for the CDR3: TGCAGCGCCTTGACAGCCACAGATACGCAGTATTTT. This encodes CSALTATDTQYF.

There are a few counts of this clone. The gene calls are TRBV4-1 and TRBJ1-6; D not resolved. Germline V gives CDR1 MGHRA, CDR2 YSYEKL. V gave up 2 bases and J gave up 10 bases, with 15 bases separating them. CDR3 length: 15 amino acids. CDR3 amino acids: CASSQTTSLWSPLHF. The DNA of the CDR3 is TGCGCCAGCAGCCAAACAACGAGTTTATGGTCACCCCTCCACTTT.

Turning to this clone: A read error may account for a junction end that differs from germline. The chain combines TRBV7-9 with TRBJ2-2, with a weak D call TRBD1 (5 bases). The CDR3 contains 15 residues. Germline CDR1 SEHNR, CDR2 FQNEAQ (reference sequence). The CDR3 sequence is CASSLRAGNPGELFF. The CDR3 DNA reads as TGTGCCAGCAGCTTAAGGGCAGGGAACCCCGGGGAGCTGTTTTTT. The full variable domain, in which reference TRBV7-9 and TRBJ2-2 provide the parts outside the CDR3, is DTGVSQNPRHKITKRGQNVTFRCDPISEHNRLYWYRQTLGQGPEFLTYFQNEAQLEKSRLLSDRFSAERPKGSFSTLEIQRTEQGDSAMYLCASSLRAGNPGELFFGEGSRLTVL.